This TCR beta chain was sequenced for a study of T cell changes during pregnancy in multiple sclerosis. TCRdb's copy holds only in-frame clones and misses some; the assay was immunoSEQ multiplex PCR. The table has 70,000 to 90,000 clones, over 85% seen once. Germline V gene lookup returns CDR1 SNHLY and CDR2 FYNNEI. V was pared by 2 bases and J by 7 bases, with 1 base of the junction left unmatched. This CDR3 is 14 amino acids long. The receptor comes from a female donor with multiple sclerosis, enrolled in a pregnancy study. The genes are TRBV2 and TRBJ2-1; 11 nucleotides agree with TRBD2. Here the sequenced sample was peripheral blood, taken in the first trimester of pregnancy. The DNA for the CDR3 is TGTGCCAGCAGTGAACTAGCGGGAGGAAATGAGCAGTTCTTC. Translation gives CASSELAGGNEQFF.